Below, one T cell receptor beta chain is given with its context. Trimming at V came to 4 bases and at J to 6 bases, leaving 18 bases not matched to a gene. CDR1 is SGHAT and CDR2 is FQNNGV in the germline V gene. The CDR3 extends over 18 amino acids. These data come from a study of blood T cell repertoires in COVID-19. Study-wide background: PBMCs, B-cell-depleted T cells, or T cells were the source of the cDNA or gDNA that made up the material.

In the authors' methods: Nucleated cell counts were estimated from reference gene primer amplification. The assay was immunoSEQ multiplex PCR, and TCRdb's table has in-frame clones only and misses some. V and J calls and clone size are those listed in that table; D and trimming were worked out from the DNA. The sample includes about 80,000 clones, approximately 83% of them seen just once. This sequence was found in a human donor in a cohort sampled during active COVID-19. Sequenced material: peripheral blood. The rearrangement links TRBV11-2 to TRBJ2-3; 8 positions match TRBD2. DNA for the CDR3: TGTGCCAGCAGCTCGGGGAGTTCGTTAGGCGGGGGGCGGGATACGCAGTATTTT. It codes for CASSSGSSLGGGRDTQYF.